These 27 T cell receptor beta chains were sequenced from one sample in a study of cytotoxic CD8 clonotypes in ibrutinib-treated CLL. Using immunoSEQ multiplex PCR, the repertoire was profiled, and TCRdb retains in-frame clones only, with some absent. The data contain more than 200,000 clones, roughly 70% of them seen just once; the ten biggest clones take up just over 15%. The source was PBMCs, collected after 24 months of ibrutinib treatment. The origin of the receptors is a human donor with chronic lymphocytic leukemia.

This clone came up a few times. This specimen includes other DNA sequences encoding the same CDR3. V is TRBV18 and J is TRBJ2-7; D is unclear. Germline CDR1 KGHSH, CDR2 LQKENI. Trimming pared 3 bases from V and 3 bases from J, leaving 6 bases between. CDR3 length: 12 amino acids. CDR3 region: CASSPQSYEQYF. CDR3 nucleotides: TGTGCCAGCTCACCGCAAAGCTACGAGCAGTACTTC.

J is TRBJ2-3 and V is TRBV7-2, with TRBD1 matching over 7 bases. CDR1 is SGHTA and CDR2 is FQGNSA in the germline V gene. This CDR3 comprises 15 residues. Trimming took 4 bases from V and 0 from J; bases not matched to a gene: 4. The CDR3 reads CASSSRQGSTDTQYF. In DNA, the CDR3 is TGTGCCAGCAGCTCCCGACAGGGCAGCACAGATACGCAGTATTTT.

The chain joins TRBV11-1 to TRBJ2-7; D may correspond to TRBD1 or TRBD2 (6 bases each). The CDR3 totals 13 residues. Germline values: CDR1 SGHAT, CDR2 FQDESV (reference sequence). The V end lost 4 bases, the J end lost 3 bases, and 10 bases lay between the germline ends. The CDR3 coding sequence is TGTGCCAGCAGCTGGGGGCGGGACTACGAGCAGTACTTC. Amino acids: CASSWGRDYEQYF.

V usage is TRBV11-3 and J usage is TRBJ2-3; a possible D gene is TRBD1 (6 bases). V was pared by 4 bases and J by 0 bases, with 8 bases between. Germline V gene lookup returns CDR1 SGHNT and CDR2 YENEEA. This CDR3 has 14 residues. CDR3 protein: CASSSQGSTDTQYF. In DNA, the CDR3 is TGTGCCAGCAGCTCACAGGGAAGCACAGATACGCAGTATTTT.

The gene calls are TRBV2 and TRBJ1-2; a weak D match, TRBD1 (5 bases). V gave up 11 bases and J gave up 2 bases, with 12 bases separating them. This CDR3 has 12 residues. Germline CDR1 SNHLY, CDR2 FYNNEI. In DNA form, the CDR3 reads TGTGCCTCAGAGAAGGGGAACTATGGCTACACCTTC. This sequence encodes CASEKGNYGYTF.

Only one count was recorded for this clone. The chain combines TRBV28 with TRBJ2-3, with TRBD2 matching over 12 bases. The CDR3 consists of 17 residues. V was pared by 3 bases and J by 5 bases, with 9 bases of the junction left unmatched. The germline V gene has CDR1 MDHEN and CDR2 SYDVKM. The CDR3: CASSFLPSSGRGDTQYF. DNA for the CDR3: TGTGCCAGCAGTTTCCTCCCTTCTAGCGGGAGGGGAGATACGCAGTATTTT. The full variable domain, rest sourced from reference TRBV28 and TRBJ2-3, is DVKVTQSSRYLVKRTGEKVFLECVQDMDHENMFWYRQDPGLGLRLIYFSYDVKMKEKGDIPEGYSVSREKKERFSLILESASTNQTSMYLCASSFLPSSGRGDTQYFGPGTRLTVL.

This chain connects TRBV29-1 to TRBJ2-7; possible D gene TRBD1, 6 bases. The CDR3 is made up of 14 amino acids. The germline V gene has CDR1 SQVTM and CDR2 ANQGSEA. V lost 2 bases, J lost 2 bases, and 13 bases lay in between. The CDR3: CSVELPGHPYEQYF. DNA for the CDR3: TGCAGCGTTGAACTACCGGGACATCCCTACGAGCAGTACTTC.

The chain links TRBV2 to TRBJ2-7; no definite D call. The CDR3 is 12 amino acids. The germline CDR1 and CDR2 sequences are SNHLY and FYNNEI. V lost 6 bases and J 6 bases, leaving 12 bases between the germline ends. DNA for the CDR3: TGTGCCAGCAGGGGGATTAAGGTCGAGCAGTACTTC. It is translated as CASRGIKVEQYF.

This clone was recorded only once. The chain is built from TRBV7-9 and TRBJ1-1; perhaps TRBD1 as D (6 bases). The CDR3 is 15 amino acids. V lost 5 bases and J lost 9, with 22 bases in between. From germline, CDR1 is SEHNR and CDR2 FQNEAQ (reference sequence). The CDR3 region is CASSPRGVDRGQAFF. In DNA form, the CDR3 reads TGTGCCAGCAGCCCGCGAGGGGTGGACAGAGGACAAGCTTTCTTT.

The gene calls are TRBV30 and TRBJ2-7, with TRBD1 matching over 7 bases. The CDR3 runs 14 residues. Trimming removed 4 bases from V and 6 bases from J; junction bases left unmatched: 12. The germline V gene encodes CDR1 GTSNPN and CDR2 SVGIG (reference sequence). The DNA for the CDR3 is TGTGCCTGGAAAGAGACAGGGCCACCTCGCGAGCAGTACTTC. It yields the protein CAWKETGPPREQYF.

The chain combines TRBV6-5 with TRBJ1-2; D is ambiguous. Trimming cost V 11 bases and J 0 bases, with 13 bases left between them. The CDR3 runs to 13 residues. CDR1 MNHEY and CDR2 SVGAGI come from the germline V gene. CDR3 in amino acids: CACGDGPNYGYTF. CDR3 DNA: TGTGCCTGTGGCGACGGCCCTAACTATGGCTACACCTTC.

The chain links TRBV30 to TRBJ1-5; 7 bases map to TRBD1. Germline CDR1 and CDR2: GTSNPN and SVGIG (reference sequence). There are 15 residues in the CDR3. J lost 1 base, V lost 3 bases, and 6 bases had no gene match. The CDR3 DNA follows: TGTGCCTGGAGCCCTGGACAGGCAAGCAATCAGCCCCAGCATTTT. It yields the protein CAWSPGQASNQPQHF.

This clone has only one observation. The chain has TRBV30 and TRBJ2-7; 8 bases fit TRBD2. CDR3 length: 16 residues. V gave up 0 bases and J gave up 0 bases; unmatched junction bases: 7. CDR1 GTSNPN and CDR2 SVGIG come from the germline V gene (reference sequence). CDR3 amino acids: CAWSVGTGGSSYEQYF. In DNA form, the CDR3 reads TGTGCCTGGAGTGTTGGTACGGGGGGGAGCTCCTACGAGCAGTACTTC.

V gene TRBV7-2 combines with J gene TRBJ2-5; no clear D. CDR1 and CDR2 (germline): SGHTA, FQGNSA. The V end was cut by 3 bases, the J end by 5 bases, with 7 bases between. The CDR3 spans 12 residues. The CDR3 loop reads CASSFQTETQYF. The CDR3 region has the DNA TGTGCCAGCAGCTTCCAGACGGAGACCCAGTACTTC. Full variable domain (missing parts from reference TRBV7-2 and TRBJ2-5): GAGVSQSPSNKVTEKGKDVELRCDPISGHTALYWYRQSLGQGLEFLIYFQGNSAPDKSGLPSDRFSAERTGGSVSTLTIQRTQQEDSAVYLCASSFQTETQYFGPGTRLLVL.

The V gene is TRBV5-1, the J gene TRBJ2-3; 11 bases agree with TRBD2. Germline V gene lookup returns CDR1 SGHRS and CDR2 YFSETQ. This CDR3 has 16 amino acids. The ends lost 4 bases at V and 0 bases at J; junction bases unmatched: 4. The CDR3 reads CASSDRLAGSTDTQYF. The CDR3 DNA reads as TGCGCCAGCAGCGACAGACTAGCGGGAAGCACAGATACGCAGTATTTT.

The CDR3 is CASSPGASGQETQYF. The CDR3 DNA follows: TGTGCCAGCAGCCCGGGGGCCAGCGGACAAGAGACCCAGTACTTC. The chain recombines TRBV11-3 with TRBJ2-5; D may match TRBD1 or TRBD2 (6 bases each). The CDR3 spans 15 residues. V was cut by 5 bases and J by 2 bases, with 15 bases left in between. Germline CDR1 SGHNT, CDR2 YENEEA.

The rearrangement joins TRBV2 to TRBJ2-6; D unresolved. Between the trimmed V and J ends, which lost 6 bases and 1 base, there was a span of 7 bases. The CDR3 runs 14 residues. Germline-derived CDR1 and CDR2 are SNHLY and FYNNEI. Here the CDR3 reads CASRVDSGANVLTF. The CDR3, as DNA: TGTGCCAGCAGGGTTGATTCTGGGGCCAACGTCCTGACTTTC. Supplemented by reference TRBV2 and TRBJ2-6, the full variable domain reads EPEVTQTPSHQVTQMGQEVILRCVPISNHLYFYWYRQILGQKVEFLVSFYNNEISEKSEIFDDQFSVERPDGSNFTLKIRSTKLEDSAMYFCASRVDSGANVLTFGAGSRLTVL.

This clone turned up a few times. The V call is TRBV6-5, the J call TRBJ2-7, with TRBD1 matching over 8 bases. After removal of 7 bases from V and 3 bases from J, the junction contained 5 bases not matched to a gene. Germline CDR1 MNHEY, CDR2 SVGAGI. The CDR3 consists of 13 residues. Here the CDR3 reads CASTRGTGYEQYF. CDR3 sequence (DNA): TGTGCCAGCACCCGCGGGACAGGCTACGAGCAGTACTTC.

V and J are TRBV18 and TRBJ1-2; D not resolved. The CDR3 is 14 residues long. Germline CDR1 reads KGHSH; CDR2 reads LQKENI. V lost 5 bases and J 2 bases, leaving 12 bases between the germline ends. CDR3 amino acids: CASSGGPANYGYTF. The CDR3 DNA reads TGTGCCAGCTCAGGTGGACCCGCCAACTATGGCTACACCTTC.

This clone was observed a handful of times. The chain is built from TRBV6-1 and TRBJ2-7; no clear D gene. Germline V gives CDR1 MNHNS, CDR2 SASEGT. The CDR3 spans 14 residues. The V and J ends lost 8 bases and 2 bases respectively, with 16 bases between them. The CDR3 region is CASEKRLGTYEQYF. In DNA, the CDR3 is TGTGCCAGCGAGAAGCGACTGGGAACCTACGAGCAGTACTTC.

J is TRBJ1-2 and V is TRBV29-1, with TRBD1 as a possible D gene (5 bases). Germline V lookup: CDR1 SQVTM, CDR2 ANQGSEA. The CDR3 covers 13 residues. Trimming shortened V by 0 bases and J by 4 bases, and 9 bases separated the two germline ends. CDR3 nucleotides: TGCAGCGTTGAAGATCGGGGGGTCTATGGCTACACCTTC. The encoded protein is CSVEDRGVYGYTF.

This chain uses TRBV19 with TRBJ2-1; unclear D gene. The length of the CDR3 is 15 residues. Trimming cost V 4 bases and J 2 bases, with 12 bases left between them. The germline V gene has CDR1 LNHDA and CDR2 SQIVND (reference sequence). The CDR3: CASSTEPSAYNEQFF. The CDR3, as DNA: TGTGCCAGTAGTACCGAACCCTCGGCCTACAATGAGCAGTTCTTC.

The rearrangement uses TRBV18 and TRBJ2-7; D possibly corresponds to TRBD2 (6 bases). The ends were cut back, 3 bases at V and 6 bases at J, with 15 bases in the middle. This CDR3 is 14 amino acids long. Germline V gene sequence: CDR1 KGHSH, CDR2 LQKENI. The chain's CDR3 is CASSPPGLKGEQYF. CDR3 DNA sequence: TGTGCCAGCTCACCCCCGGGACTGAAAGGCGAGCAGTACTTC.

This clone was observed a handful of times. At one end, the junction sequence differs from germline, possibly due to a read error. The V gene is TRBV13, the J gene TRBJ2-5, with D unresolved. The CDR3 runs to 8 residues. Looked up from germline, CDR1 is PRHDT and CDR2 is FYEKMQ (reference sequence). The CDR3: CASSPRNF. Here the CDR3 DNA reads TGTGCCAGCAGCCCTCGAAACTTC. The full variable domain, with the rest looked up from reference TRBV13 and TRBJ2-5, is AAGVIQSPRHLIKEKRETATLKCYPIPRHDTVYWYQQGPGQDPQFLISFYEKMQSDKGSIPDRFSAQQFSDYHSELNMSSLELGDSALYFCASSPRNFGPGTRLLVL.

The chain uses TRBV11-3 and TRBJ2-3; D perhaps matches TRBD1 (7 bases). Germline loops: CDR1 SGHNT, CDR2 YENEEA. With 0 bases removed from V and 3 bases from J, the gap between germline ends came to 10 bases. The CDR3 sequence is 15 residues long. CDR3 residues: CASSLEAGGTDTQYF. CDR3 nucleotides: TGTGCCAGCAGCTTAGAGGCAGGGGGGACAGATACGCAGTATTTT.

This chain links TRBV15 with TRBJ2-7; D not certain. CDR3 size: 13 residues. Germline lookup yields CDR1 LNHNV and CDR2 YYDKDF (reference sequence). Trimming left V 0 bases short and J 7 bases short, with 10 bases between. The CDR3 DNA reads TGTGCCACCAGCAGAGACTCACAAGGGGAGCAGTACTTC. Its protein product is CATSRDSQGEQYF.

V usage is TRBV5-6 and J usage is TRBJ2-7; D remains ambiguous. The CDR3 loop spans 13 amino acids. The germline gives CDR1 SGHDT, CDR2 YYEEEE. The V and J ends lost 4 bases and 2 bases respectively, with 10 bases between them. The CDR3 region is CASSPGRTYEQYF. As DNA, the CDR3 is TGTGCCAGCAGCCCTGGACGGACCTACGAGCAGTACTTC.